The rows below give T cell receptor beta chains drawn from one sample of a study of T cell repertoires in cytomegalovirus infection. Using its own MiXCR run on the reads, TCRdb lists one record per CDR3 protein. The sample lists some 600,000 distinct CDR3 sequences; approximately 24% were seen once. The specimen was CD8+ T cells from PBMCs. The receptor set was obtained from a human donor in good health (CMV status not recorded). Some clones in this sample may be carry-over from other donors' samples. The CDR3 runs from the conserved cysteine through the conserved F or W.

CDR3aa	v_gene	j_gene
CASSPRTRRDNEQFF	TRBV13	TRBJ2-1
CASSLGVDEAFF	TRBV6-6	TRBJ1-1
CATEQRAYGYTF	TRBV2	TRBJ1-2
CAIRAWVEGTDTQYF	TRBV10-3	TRBJ2-3
CSVEDLNAGTEAFF	TRBV29-1	TRBJ1-1
CASSLGVLNEQFF	TRBV7-6	TRBJ2-1
CASSVRGDHEQFF	TRBV6-4	TRBJ2-1
CATSSPEAETQYF	TRBV15	TRBJ2-5
CASSEYWTGGSDGYTF	TRBV2	TRBJ1-2
CASSHILRTGQDGYTF	TRBV6-2/TRBV6-3	TRBJ1-2
CASSQRPAYNEQFF	TRBV3-1	TRBJ2-1
CASSIKRRYKEIDTQYF	TRBV7-2	TRBJ2-3
CASSSRTSGDQETQYF	TRBV7-9	TRBJ2-5
CASSQTGTGISDTQYF	TRBV4-1	TRBJ2-3
CATKGSENTGELFF	TRBV25-1	TRBJ2-2
CASSSGGHPYGYTF	TRBV28	TRBJ1-2
CASSYLKGGGYGYTF	TRBV7-9	TRBJ1-2
CASSLVAASSPHTGELFF	TRBV7-8	TRBJ2-2